One and the same sample provided the 21 T cell receptor beta chains below, sequenced in a study of T cell changes during pregnancy in multiple sclerosis. TCRdb's copy holds only in-frame clones and misses some; the assay was immunoSEQ multiplex PCR. The table records 45,000 to 65,000 clones, more than 85% of them present only once. The sequencing used CD8+ T cells from peripheral blood mononuclear cells, collected in the third trimester of pregnancy. These receptor sequences come from a female donor with multiple sclerosis, enrolled in a pregnancy study.

This sequence joins TRBV4-3 and TRBJ2-2, with 14 bases that match TRBD2. CDR1 and CDR2 from the germline V gene are LGHNA and YSLEER. V lost 0 bases to trimming and J lost 2 bases; unmatched junction nucleotides: 8. There are 20 residues in the CDR3. CDR3 DNA sequence: TGCGCCAGCAGCCAAGATCTACCGGGACTAGCGGGAGCAAACACCGGGGAGCTGTTTTTT. It translates to CASSQDLPGLAGANTGELFF.

This chain links TRBV21-1 with TRBJ2-7; no check of the table's D call, TRBD1, against the DNA was made. TRBV21-1 constitutes a pseudogene. The CDR3 contains 13 residues. CDR3 protein: CASREDVQGEQYF. The CDR3 coding sequence is TGTGCCAGCAGAGAAGACGTACAGGGCGAGCAGTACTTC.

This clone occurred a few times. The chain employs TRBV19 and TRBJ1-1; no clear D. Germline lookup yields CDR1 LNHDA and CDR2 SQIVND (reference sequence). V was cut by 7 bases and J by 1 base, with 10 bases left in between. The CDR3 runs 13 residues. The DNA for the CDR3 is TGTGCCAGTAAGGCAGGCAAGAACACTGAAGCTTTCTTT. Residues: CASKAGKNTEAFF.

The J gene is TRBJ1-2, the V gene TRBV7-9, with 7 positions matching TRBD1. Germline-derived CDR1 and CDR2 are SEHNR and FQNEAQ (reference sequence). J lost 5 bases, V lost 4 bases, and 4 bases had no gene match. CDR3 length: 13 amino acids. The CDR3 loop reads CASSSGQLYGYTF. The CDR3 DNA reads TGTGCCAGCAGCTCGGGACAGCTTTATGGCTACACCTTC.

The chain has TRBV27 and TRBJ2-2, with D uncertain. This CDR3 is built from 14 residues. Germline assignment: CDR1 MNHEY and CDR2 SMNVEV (reference sequence). V lost 3 bases and J lost 4, with 9 bases in between. The CDR3 nucleotides are TGTGCCAGCAGTTTGGGCCAGTCCACCGGGGAGCTGTTTTTT. Residues: CASSLGQSTGELFF.

The J gene is TRBJ2-7, the V gene TRBV27; 9 bases are a match to TRBD1. Germline values: CDR1 MNHEY, CDR2 SMNVEV (reference sequence). The junction had 5 bases not matched to a gene; V was cut back by 3 bases and J by 5 bases. This CDR3 region has 14 residues. CDR3 nucleotides: TGTGCCAGCAGTTTGGGGACAGGGCGCGACGAGCAGTACTTC. Its protein product is CASSLGTGRDEQYF.

CDR3 DNA: TGCGCCAGCAGACAGGACAGTAACACCTACGAGCAGTACTTC. Protein: CASRQDSNTYEQYF. This chain connects TRBV4-1 to TRBJ2-7; TRBD1 might be the D (6 bases). Germline V CDR1 and CDR2: MGHRA, YSYEKL. The CDR3 is 14 amino acids. V was trimmed by 6 bases and J by 2 bases, leaving 14 bases between them.

J is TRBJ1-1 and V is TRBV6-5; the match to TRBD1 covers 10 bases. The CDR3 is made up of 15 amino acids. The germline gives CDR1 MNHEY, CDR2 SVGAGI. V was pared by 6 bases and J by 8 bases, with 12 bases of the junction left unmatched. The CDR3 reads CASSPPPDRGGEAFF. The CDR3 DNA reads as TGTGCCAGCAGCCCCCCACCGGACAGGGGGGGAGAAGCTTTCTTT.

This clone has more than one count but fewer than ten. V usage is TRBV10-3 and J usage is TRBJ1-5; D gene unclear. V was pared by 3 bases and J by 5 bases, with 14 bases between. The CDR3 is 15 residues long. In germline, CDR1 is ENHRY, CDR2 SYGVKD. CDR3 region: CAISDRNRVYQPQHF. CDR3 nucleotide sequence: TGTGCCATCAGTGATCGAAACAGAGTTTATCAGCCCCAGCATTTT.

This clone came up once. The V and J genes are TRBV5-4 and TRBJ2-5; no definite D call. CDR1 and CDR2 from the germline V gene are SGHNT and YYREEE (reference sequence). The CDR3 consists of 13 residues. Trimming stripped 4 bases from V and 2 bases from J, with 9 bases between. Written as DNA, the CDR3 is TGTGCCAGCAGCGTTCCCTATCAAGAGACCCAGTACTTC. As protein: CASSVPYQETQYF.

The chain links TRBV5-1 to TRBJ2-2; D is possibly TRBD2 (5 bases). Per germline, CDR1 SGHRS and CDR2 YFSETQ. Trimming removed 4 bases from V and 2 bases from J, with 15 bases in between. The CDR3 extends over 16 amino acids. CDR3 sequence reads: CASSLRGSANTGELFF. The CDR3 nucleotides are TGCGCCAGCAGCCTTAGAGGGTCGGCTAACACCGGGGAGCTGTTTTTT.

V is TRBV2 and J is TRBJ2-5; tentative D call: TRBD2 (6 bases). This CDR3 spans 14 amino acids. Per germline, CDR1 SNHLY and CDR2 FYNNEI. V was pared by 8 bases and J by 1 base, with 14 bases between. The CDR3 nucleotides are TGTGCCAGCGACCCCGGAGGGCTCCAAGAGACCCAGTACTTC. Protein sequence: CASDPGGLQETQYF.

V usage is TRBV13 and J usage is TRBJ2-3; no reliable D call. The germline V gene has CDR1 PRHDT and CDR2 FYEKMQ (reference sequence). V dropped 5 bases and J dropped 2 bases, with 11 bases sitting between them. The CDR3 loop spans 14 amino acids. The CDR3 DNA follows: TGTGCCAGCAGCCCCCAAGCCTCCACAGATACGCAGTATTTT. Its translation: CASSPQASTDTQYF.

V usage is TRBV9 and J usage is TRBJ1-1, with a possible D match to TRBD1 (6 bases). Germline values: CDR1 SGDLS, CDR2 YYNGEE. Trimming removed 1 base from V and 3 bases from J, with 7 bases in between. This CDR3 region has 13 residues. The CDR3 DNA follows: TGTGCCAGCAGCGTACAGGGGCACACTGAAGCTTTCTTT. Encoded protein: CASSVQGHTEAFF.

J is TRBJ2-2 and V is TRBV30, with TRBD1 identical over 7 bases. With 3 bases clipped from V and 1 base from J, the junction kept 5 bases outside the gene matches. The CDR3 length is 15 residues. Germline V CDR1 and CDR2: GTSNPN, SVGIG (reference sequence). CDR3 in amino acids: CAWSFGTVNTGELFF. CDR3 coding DNA: TGTGCCTGGAGCTTCGGGACAGTGAACACCGGGGAGCTGTTTTTT. The full variable domain, its missing parts supplied by reference TRBV30 and TRBJ2-2, is SQTIHQWPATLVQPVGSPLSLECTVEGTSNPNLYWYRQAAGRGLQLLFYSVGIGQISSEVPQNLSASRPQDRQFILSSKKLLLSDSGFYLCAWSFGTVNTGELFFGEGSRLTVL.

The table lists this clone with a count of one. V gene TRBV4-1 combines with J gene TRBJ2-1; 9 bases agree with TRBD2. The CDR3 is 16 amino acids. Germline CDR1 MGHRA, CDR2 YSYEKL. J lost 4 bases, V lost 1 base, and 5 bases had no gene match. The CDR3 loop reads CASSQVAGERYNEQFF. The CDR3 DNA sequence: TGCGCCAGCAGCCAAGTAGCGGGAGAGAGGTACAATGAGCAGTTCTTC.

The chain couples TRBV30 to TRBJ2-1; possible D gene TRBD2, 6 bases. CDR1 and CDR2 (germline): GTSNPN, SVGIG (reference sequence). The CDR3 is made up of 13 amino acids. The germline V and J ends were trimmed by 5 bases and 9 bases, with 17 bases remaining between them. The CDR3 protein is CAWEAGGLLEQFF. The CDR3 region has the DNA TGTGCCTGGGAGGCCGGAGGGCTGCTTGAGCAGTTCTTC.

The V gene is TRBV7-2, the J gene TRBJ2-5; D call uncertain. The germline V gene encodes CDR1 SGHTA and CDR2 FQGNSA. Trimming removed 9 bases at V and 2 bases at J, with 19 bases between. This CDR3 contains 15 residues. In DNA form, the CDR3 reads TGTGCCAGTCAGCTTAATAGGCGGTTACAAGAGACCCAGTACTTC. It specifies CASQLNRRLQETQYF.

The V gene is TRBV19, the J gene TRBJ1-1; D is ambiguous. Germline CDR1 and CDR2: LNHDA and SQIVND (reference sequence). The length of the CDR3 is 12 residues. V was shortened by 7 bases and J by 4 bases, with 10 bases between the two germline ends. CDR3 coding DNA: TGTGCCAGTAAATTGGGCAGCACTGAAGCTTTCTTT. Translation: CASKLGSTEAFF.

As to this clone: The limits of the CDR3 on the DNA are not certain, so only TCRdb's listed CDR3 is given. The chain has TRBV19 and TRBJ2-7; TRBD1, as called in the table, went unchecked against the DNA. The CDR3 is 15 residues long, ends included. Germline V CDR1 and CDR2: LNHDA, SQIVND (reference sequence). CDR3 region: CASTSGQDPSYEQYF.

This chain links TRBV5-4 with TRBJ2-2; no firm D call. Trimming removed 2 bases at V and 6 bases at J, with 2 bases between. CDR3 length equals 11 residues. Germline lookup yields CDR1 SGHNT and CDR2 YYREEE (reference sequence). The CDR3 region is CASSFSGELFF. The CDR3 nucleotides read TGTGCCAGCAGCTTCTCCGGGGAGCTGTTTTTT.